Listed below are T cell receptor beta chains from one sample, sequenced in a study of T cells in Graves' hyperthyroidism and ophthalmopathy. MiXCR, run by TCRdb on the multiplex PCR reads, gives a single entry per CDR3 protein. The sample holds about 270,000 distinct CDR3 sequences; around 22% are singletons and the top ten take 50% to 75%. The sequenced sample was blood. These receptors were taken from a man between 25 and 39 years old with Graves' ophthalmopathy. Both conserved end residues are part of each CDR3. The D gene is left open where the match is weak. The listing skips clone size in some rows; elsewhere it reads once, few, many or a size class.

TRBD2 | TRBJ2-2 | TRBV12-3/TRBV12-4 | - | TGTGCCAGCAGTTTCAAAGCGGGAGGGAACACCGGGGAGCTGTTTTTT | CASSFKAGGNTGELFF
TRBD2 | TRBJ2-1 | TRBV7-3 | few | TGTGCCAGCAGCTTATATACTAGCGGGAGCCATGAGCAGTTCTTC | CASSLYTSGSHEQFF
- | TRBJ1-1 | TRBV6-1 | - | TGTGCCAGCAGTGTACGAGGAGTGCCTGAAGCTTTCTTT | CASSVRGVPEAFF
TRBD1 | TRBJ2-7 | TRBV6-5 | - | TGTGCCAGCAGTTTATACGACAGGGGGAGCTCCTACGAGCAGTACTTC | CASSLYDRGSSYEQYF
TRBD1 | TRBJ1-1 | TRBV12-3/TRBV12-4 | many | TGTGCCAGCAGCTACGACAGGGAGAGCACTGAAGCTTTCTTT | CASSYDRESTEAFF
TRBD2 | TRBJ2-2 | TRBV28 | few | TGTGCCAGCAGCTCCACCAGGACTAGCGCAACCGGGGAGCTGTTTTTT | CASSSTRTSATGELFF
TRBD2 | TRBJ2-7 | TRBV7-2 | - | TGTGCCAGCAGCTTGACCGGGACTAGCGGACTTTACGAGCAGTACTTC | CASSLTGTSGLYEQYF
- | TRBJ1-2 | TRBV2 | few | TGTGCCAGCAGTGAAGCTATCAGGACAGCCCTATATGGCTACACCTTC | CASSEAIRTALYGYTF
- | TRBJ2-3 | TRBV7-7 | - | TGTGCTAGCAGCCCGGGACATAGCACAGATACGCAGTATTTT | CASSPGHSTDTQYF
- | TRBJ2-7 | TRBV7-8 | many | TGTGCCAGCAGCTTAGAATCCGGACCCATATACGAGCAGTACTTC | CASSLESGPIYEQYF
- | TRBJ2-7 | TRBV12-3/TRBV12-4 | few | TGTGCCAGCAGTTTCGGTACCCCCTACGAGCAGTACTTC | CASSFGTPYEQYF
TRBD2 | TRBJ2-7 | TRBV28 | many | TGTGCCAGCAGTCGGACTAGCGGACCCCCTAGCCAGCAGTACTTC | CASSRTSGPPSQQYF
- | TRBJ2-3 | TRBV11-3 | few | TGTGCCAGCAGCTTAGACGATTGGCTAGTTGCAGATACGCAGTATTTT | CASSLDDWLVADTQYF
- | TRBJ2-5 | TRBV29-1 | many | TGCAGCACACGGGAGTTCGGAGAGACCCAGTACTTC | CSTREFGETQYF
- | TRBJ1-1 | TRBV20-1 | - | TGCAGTGTCCACCAGGATGAAGCTTTCTTT | CSVHQDEAFF
- | TRBJ1-4 | TRBV27 | once | TGTGCCAGCAGTGAGTACAGGGCGGAAAAACTGTTTTTT | CASSEYRAEKLFF
- | TRBJ2-5 | TRBV11-2 | many | TGTGCCAGCAGCTTCGGCGTACAAGAGACCCAGTACTTC | CASSFGVQETQYF
- | TRBJ1-2 | TRBV27 | - | TGTGCCAGCAGTTTTAGGGACGGCTATGGCTACACCTTC | CASSFRDGYGYTF
- | TRBJ2-1 | TRBV28 | many | TGTGCCAGCAGTTTATTGGGCCCCGGAGCAGGGACCTACAATGAGCAGTTCTTC | CASSLLGPGAGTYNEQFF
- | TRBJ2-7 | TRBV5-1 | - | TGCGCCAGCAGCACGGGGTCCGGCTACGAGCAGTACTTC | CASSTGSGYEQYF
- | TRBJ2-7 | TRBV29-1 | - | TGCAGCGTTGAAGACCCCGACTACTACGAGCAGTACTTC | CSVEDPDYYEQYF
- | TRBJ1-5 | TRBV6-1 | many | TGTGCCAGCAGTGCACTGACGGGTTTGGGCAATCAGCCCCAGCATTTT | CASSALTGLGNQPQHF
TRBD1 | TRBJ1-5 | TRBV30 | - | TGTGCCTGGAGGGGGAAAGGGGGCGATAGCAATCAGCCCCAGCATTTT | CAWRGKGGDSNQPQHF
TRBD2 | TRBJ2-3 | TRBV10-3 | - | TGTGCCACCAGTGGCTCTAGCGGGAGAACAGATACGCAGTATTTT | CATSGSSGRTDTQYF
- | TRBJ2-4 | TRBV18 | - | TGTGCCAGCTCACCACCGGTCGTAACAGTGGGCAAAAACATTCAGTACTTC | CASSPPVVTVGKNIQYF
TRBD1 | TRBJ1-4 | TRBV5-1 | - | TGCGCCAGCACCATGACAGGGGCAACTAATGAAAAACTGTTTTTT | CASTMTGATNEKLFF
- | TRBJ2-1 | TRBV9 | - | TGTGCCAGCAGCCCTGACAGGGGAGGGGGCTACAATGAGCAGTTCTTC | CASSPDRGGGYNEQFF
- | TRBJ2-1 | TRBV6-1 | many | TGTGCCAGCAGTAAGGGAGGGGGCGATGAGCAGTTCTTC | CASSKGGGDEQFF